These 9 T cell receptor beta chains came from one sample sequenced in a study of T cells in Graves' hyperthyroidism and ophthalmopathy. Regions amplified from RNA transcripts were the TCR beta CDR3 regions. The study used the HTBI primer set for a first-round RT-PCR of the TCR CDR3. TCRdb reprocessed the multiplex PCR reads with MiXCR, giving one entry per CDR3 protein. This sample carries under 350,000 distinct CDR3 sequences, about 13% of them seen once, and the ten largest clones take about a third. The sequenced sample was blood. The receptors stem from a woman between 35 and 50 years old with Graves' ophthalmopathy.

V and J are TRBV2 and TRBJ2-1; 10 bases map to TRBD2. Germline loops: CDR1 SNHLY, CDR2 FYNNEI. The CDR3 runs 17 residues. V was pared by 5 bases and J by 10 bases, with 17 bases of the junction left unmatched. CDR3: CASSTFRPGSGREEQFF. CDR3 in DNA: TGTGCCAGCAGTACCTTTAGGCCTGGGAGCGGGAGGGAGGAGCAGTTCTTC.

This clonotype was seen ten or more times. The chain uses TRBV12-3 or TRBV12-4 and TRBJ1-1, with D maybe TRBD1 (6 bases). V was cut by 2 bases and J by 1 base, with 17 bases left in between. This CDR3 spans 17 amino acids. The CDR3 sequence is CASSLKILGQQNTEAFF. DNA for the CDR3: TGTGCCAGCAGTTTAAAAATTCTAGGACAGCAGAACACTGAAGCTTTCTTT.

This clonotype has ten or more counts. This rearrangement joins TRBV6-5 to TRBJ2-7; 12 bases map to TRBD2. The germline V gene has CDR1 MNHEY and CDR2 SVGAGI. The CDR3 runs 16 residues. Trimming removed 0 bases from V and 6 bases from J; junction bases left unmatched: 6. The CDR3 loop is CASSYSRLAGVSEQYF. CDR3 nucleotide sequence: TGTGCCAGCAGTTACTCAAGACTAGCGGGAGTCAGCGAGCAGTACTTC.

This chain links TRBV5-6 with TRBJ1-2; a weak D match, TRBD1 (6 bases). Germline values: CDR1 SGHDT, CDR2 YYEEEE. V lost 2 bases, J lost 3 bases, and 17 bases lay in between. The CDR3 is 16 residues long. The CDR3 reads CASSFLQGSADYGYTF. For the CDR3, the DNA is TGTGCCAGCAGCTTCTTACAGGGTTCGGCAGACTATGGCTACACCTTC.

The genes are TRBV19 and TRBJ1-5, with D possibly TRBD1 on 6 matching bases. The CDR3 is 18 residues long. CDR1 and CDR2 (germline): LNHDA, SQIVND (reference sequence). V was pared by 5 bases and J by 5 bases, with 25 bases between. CDR3 protein: CASSPDGQWVKEDQPQHF. In nucleotides, the CDR3 is TGTGCCAGTAGTCCAGACGGACAGTGGGTGAAAGAGGATCAGCCCCAGCATTTT. The full variable domain, its missing parts supplied by reference TRBV19 and TRBJ1-5, is DGGITQSPKYLFRKEGQNVTLSCEQNLNHDAMYWYRQDPGQGLRLIYYSQIVNDFQKGDIAEGYSVSREKKESFPLTVTSAQKNPTAFYLCASSPDGQWVKEDQPQHFGDGTRLSIL.

There are many counts of this clonotype. This chain joins TRBV11-3 and TRBJ2-7, with D possibly matching TRBD2 (6 bases). The CDR3 runs 15 residues. CDR1 SGHNT and CDR2 YENEEA come from the germline V gene. Between the trimmed V and J ends, which lost 4 bases and 2 bases, there was a span of 15 bases. CDR3 sequence: CASSSRTGVTYEQYF. CDR3 DNA sequence: TGTGCCAGCAGCTCCCGTACGGGGGTTACCTACGAGCAGTACTTC.

This clonotype has a count of ten or more. The V gene is TRBV12-3 or TRBV12-4, the J gene TRBJ2-3, with D possibly being TRBD2 (5 bases). Trimming took off 2 bases at V and 0 bases at J, with 15 bases between the two ends. There are 17 residues in the CDR3. Here the CDR3 reads CASSLPGGLESTDTQYF. Written as DNA, the CDR3 is TGTGCCAGCAGTTTACCTGGTGGACTCGAGAGCACAGATACGCAGTATTTT.

This clonotype has ten or more counts. The chain joins TRBV12-3 or TRBV12-4 to TRBJ2-1; D may be TRBD2 (6 bases). The CDR3 has 16 amino acids. V was pared by 7 bases and J by 4 bases, with 20 bases between. The CDR3, as DNA: TGTGCCAGCACCTTACCCGGGACTGATCCTTACAATGAGCAGTTCTTC. As protein: CASTLPGTDPYNEQFF.

This clonotype came up many times. The chain combines TRBV29-1 with TRBJ1-1, with 8 bases aligning to TRBD1. V lost 8 bases, J lost 0 bases, and 5 bases stayed unmatched. The CDR3 runs 13 residues. Germline values: CDR1 SQVTM, CDR2 ANQGSEA. The DNA of the CDR3 is TGCAGCTCAAGGACAGGGTTGAACACTGAAGCTTTCTTT. It encodes CSSRTGLNTEAFF.